Below are 8 T cell receptor beta chains sequenced from a single sample in a study of shared clonotypes between healthy human individuals. The protocol was immunoSEQ multiplex PCR, while the TCRdb copy is restricted to in-frame clones and leaves out a portion. The table has about 600,000 clones, 70% to 80% seen once. The sample consisted of PBMCs. The receptors were sampled from a woman between 40 and 55 years old in good health. Some clones in this sample may be carry-over from other donors' samples.

There are a few counts of this clone. CDR3 coding DNA: TGCGCCAGCAGCTTGTACCGGGACAGAGAGACCCAGTACTTC. Protein sequence: CASSLYRDRETQYF. V and J are TRBV5-1 and TRBJ2-5; 7 nucleotides agree with TRBD1. CDR3 length: 14 residues. Losses at the gene ends were 1 base for V and 4 bases for J; bases not matched to a gene: 4. CDR1 is SGHRS and CDR2 is YFSETQ in the germline V gene. The variable domain in full, with the rest retrieved from reference TRBV5-1 and TRBJ2-5, is KAGVTQTPRYLIKTRGQQVTLSCSPISGHRSVSWYQQTPGQGLQFLFEYFSETQRNKGNFPGRFSGRQFSNSRSEMNVSTLELGDSALYLCASSLYRDRETQYFGPGTRLLVL.

This clone was observed a few times. The chain employs TRBV27 and TRBJ1-1; TRBD1 aligns across 8 bases. After removal of 2 bases from V and 4 bases from J, the junction contained 9 bases not matched to a gene. Germline assignment: CDR1 MNHEY and CDR2 SMNVEV (reference sequence). The CDR3 length is 16 residues. The CDR3 nucleotides read TGTGCCAGCAGTTTACGCAGGGGGCTATGGGGCACTGAAGCTTTCTTT. Its translation: CASSLRRGLWGTEAFF.

V usage is TRBV9 and J usage is TRBJ1-1, with D perhaps TRBD1 (5 bases). The CDR3 totals 13 residues. Trimming took off 3 bases at V and 3 bases at J, with 9 bases between the two ends. The V gene's germline CDR1 is SGDLS and CDR2 YYNGEE. The CDR3 DNA is TGTGCCAGCAGCGGGTTAGGGGACACTGAAGCTTTCTTT. Translation gives CASSGLGDTEAFF.

This clone has a single count. V usage is TRBV27 and J usage is TRBJ2-7, with D possibly being TRBD1 (5 bases). Trimming left V 3 bases short and J 7 bases short, with 13 bases between. CDR1 and CDR2 from the germline V gene are MNHEY and SMNVEV (reference sequence). The CDR3 is 13 amino acids. The CDR3 sequence is CASSFGRAGEQYF. The CDR3 coding sequence is TGTGCCAGCAGTTTTGGCAGGGCTGGAGAGCAGTACTTC.

CDR3 sequence: CASSFTGSSYNEQFF. The CDR3, as DNA: TGTGCCAGCAGCTTCACCGGGAGCTCCTACAATGAGCAGTTCTTC. The chain links TRBV7-9 to TRBJ2-1, with D possibly being TRBD2 (6 bases). This CDR3 is built from 15 residues. Germline assignment: CDR1 SEHNR and CDR2 FQNEAQ (reference sequence). Trimming removed 3 bases from V and 0 bases from J, with 9 bases in between. The full variable domain, rest sourced from reference TRBV7-9 and TRBJ2-1, is DTGVSQNPRHKITKRGQNVTFRCDPISEHNRLYWYRQTLGQGPEFLTYFQNEAQLEKSRLLSDRFSAERPKGSFSTLEIQRTEQGDSAMYLCASSFTGSSYNEQFFGPGTRLTVL.

The CDR3 DNA sequence: TGTGCCAGCAGCAAAGCTAAATGCCAGAATGAAAAACTGTTTTTT. Residues: CASSKAKCQNEKLFF. This chain uses TRBV21-1 with TRBJ1-4; the D call of TRBD1 is as the table states it, not checked on the DNA. TRBV21-1 is reported as a pseudogene. This CDR3 comprises 15 residues.

The table lists this clone with many counts. Written as DNA, the CDR3 is TGTGCCAGCAGTTTAGCAGAATACCAAGAGACCCAGTACTTC. Translating it yields CASSLAEYQETQYF. The rearrangement links TRBV28 to TRBJ2-5; D is ambiguous. CDR3 length: 14 residues. V was clipped by 2 bases and J by 0 bases, with 7 bases between them. Per germline, CDR1 MDHEN and CDR2 SYDVKM.

The V and J genes are TRBV5-5 and TRBJ2-1, with 10 positions matching TRBD2. In germline, CDR1 is SGHKS, CDR2 YYEKEE (reference sequence). Unmatched junction bases numbered 13, after V lost 0 bases and J lost 7 bases. There are 18 residues in the CDR3. The CDR3 loop is CASSLVGLAGLAKNEQFF. The CDR3 nucleotides are TGTGCCAGCAGCTTGGTCGGCCTAGCGGGACTAGCGAAGAATGAGCAGTTCTTC. The full variable domain, completed using reference TRBV5-5 and TRBJ2-1, is DAGVTQSPTHLIKTRGQQVTLRCSPISGHKSVSWYQQVLGQGPQFIFQYYEKEERGRGNFPDRFSARQFPNYSSELNVNALLLGDSALYLCASSLVGLAGLAKNEQFFGPGTRLTVL.